This is a list of T cell receptor beta chains from one sample in a study of cytomegalovirus exposure and HLA in healthy donors. Profiling relied on immunoSEQ multiplex PCR, and the TCRdb table lists in-frame clones only, not all of them. Of 75,000 to 100,000 clones listed, just over 75% are singletons. Sequencing was carried out using PBMCs. These receptors came from a man aged 30-40 years in good health and CMV-seronegative. Both conserved end residues are part of each CDR3. D genes are given only for firm matches. Not all rows give a size; the values are once, few, many and, for expanded clones, a class.

J gene: TRBJ2-3; D gene: .; V gene: TRBV6-5; clone size: .; CDR3 protein: CASTRTFTSTDTQYF; CDR3 DNA: TGTGCCAGCACCCGGACTTTCACTAGCACAGATACGCAGTATTTT
J gene: TRBJ1-6; D gene: TRBD1; V gene: TRBV27; clone size: once; CDR3 protein: CASSFVQGARSPLHF; CDR3 DNA: TGTGCCAGCAGTTTCGTACAGGGGGCTCGTTCACCCCTCCACTTT
J gene: TRBJ1-1; D gene: .; V gene: TRBV29-1; clone size: .; CDR3 protein: CSVLRGKTEAFF; CDR3 DNA: TGCAGCGTTTTGCGGGGGAAGACTGAAGCTTTCTTT
J gene: TRBJ2-3; D gene: .; V gene: TRBV5-1; clone size: .; CDR3 protein: CASSLVGGPTDTQYF; CDR3 DNA: TGCGCCAGCAGCTTGGTGGGGGGACCCACAGATACGCAGTATTTT
J gene: TRBJ1-5; D gene: .; V gene: TRBV27; clone size: .; CDR3 protein: CASSFIVGQPQHF; CDR3 DNA: TGTGCCAGCAGTTTCATCGTCGGTCAGCCCCAGCATTTT
J gene: TRBJ2-7; D gene: TRBD2; V gene: TRBV7-2; clone size: .; CDR3 protein: CASSWRTSGGYEQYF; CDR3 DNA: TGTGCCAGCAGCTGGAGGACTAGCGGGGGCTACGAGCAGTACTTC
J gene: TRBJ2-1; D gene: TRBD2; V gene: TRBV27; clone size: .; CDR3 protein: CASSPGLAGNHYNEQFF; CDR3 DNA: TGTGCCAGCAGCCCGGGACTAGCGGGGAACCATTACAATGAGCAGTTCTTC
J gene: TRBJ2-1; D gene: TRBD2; V gene: TRBV5-4; clone size: .; CDR3 protein: CASSLPLAGDSYNEQFF; CDR3 DNA: TGTGCCAGCAGCTTACCGTTAGCGGGGGACTCCTACAATGAGCAGTTCTTC
J gene: TRBJ1-1; D gene: .; V gene: TRBV19; clone size: .; CDR3 protein: CASSMTGNTEAFF; CDR3 DNA: TGTGCCAGTAGTATGACGGGGAACACTGAAGCTTTCTTT
J gene: TRBJ2-2; D gene: .; V gene: TRBV7-8; clone size: .; CDR3 protein: CASSLGGRTVTGELFF; CDR3 DNA: TGTGCCAGCAGCTTAGGGGGCCGGACGGTCACCGGGGAGCTGTTTTTT